Following are 22 T cell receptor beta chains from one sample sequenced in a study of blood T cell repertoires in COVID-19. Method: immunoSEQ multiplex PCR; TCRdb's copy keeps in-frame clones and lacks some. The sample holds 150,000 to 200,000 clones, roughly 76% seen once. Material for sequencing was peripheral blood. These receptors were taken from a woman of 80 years or more with COVID-19, enrolled during active disease.

The chain combines TRBV6-5 with TRBJ2-2; TRBD1 agrees at 8 bases. Germline V gene sequence: CDR1 MNHEY, CDR2 SVGAGI. V shed 6 bases and J 4 bases; nucleotides not matched to a gene: 7. This CDR3 has 15 amino acids. CDR3 coding DNA: TGTGCCAGCAGCTTCGACAGGGGCGGCACCGGGGAGCTGTTTTTT. Translation: CASSFDRGGTGELFF.

This clone has a handful of counts. V and J are TRBV13 and TRBJ2-1, with D possibly TRBD1 on 5 matching bases. The germline gives CDR1 PRHDT, CDR2 FYEKMQ (reference sequence). This CDR3 contains 15 residues. Trimming removed 3 bases from V and 7 bases from J, with 16 bases in between. The CDR3 DNA reads TGTGCCAGCAGCTTCTTGACAGCCAGTGCGAATGAGCAGTTCTTC. Its translation is CASSFLTASANEQFF.

This clone occurred a few times. V and J are TRBV27 and TRBJ1-4, with D possibly matching TRBD1 (6 bases). This CDR3 is 15 amino acids long. The V gene's germline CDR1 is MNHEY and CDR2 SMNVEV (reference sequence). The V and J ends lost 5 bases and 8 bases respectively, with 18 bases between them. CDR3 in amino acids: CASSRIGQLREKLFF. The CDR3 region has the DNA TGTGCCAGCAGTCGTATCGGACAGCTTAGGGAAAAACTGTTTTTT.

V and J are TRBV7-6 and TRBJ2-2; D uncertain. V was clipped by 4 bases and J by 6 bases, with 12 bases between them. CDR3 length: 14 amino acids. Looked up from germline, CDR1 is SGHVS and CDR2 is FNYEAQ. The CDR3, as DNA: TGTGCCAGCAGCTCCCGAGATACTTCCGGGGAGCTGTTTTTT. Its protein is CASSSRDTSGELFF. Full variable domain (remainder filled in from reference TRBV7-6 and TRBJ2-2): GAGVSQSPRYKVTKRGQDVALRCDPISGHVSLYWYRQALGQGPEFLTYFNYEAQQDKSGLPNDRFSAERPEGSISTLTIQRTEQRDSAMYRCASSSRDTSGELFFGEGSRLTVL.

This clone was picked up one time. J is TRBJ2-1 and V is TRBV6-1, with 10 bases that match TRBD1. The CDR3 sequence is 14 residues long. The J segment lost 10 bases and the V segment lost 3 bases, leaving 6 bases of the junction unmatched. Germline CDR1 MNHNS, CDR2 SASEGT. Here the CDR3 DNA reads TGTGCCAGCAGTGATAGACAGGGGGCTCGGGAGCAGTTCTTC. Translating it yields CASSDRQGAREQFF.

Note on this clone: This sample includes further DNA sequences coding for the same CDR3. V and J are TRBV5-1 and TRBJ2-3; D gene uncertain. Germline V gene data show CDR1 as SGHRS and CDR2 as YFSETQ. The CDR3 runs 12 residues. The V end lost 4 bases, the J end lost 0 bases, and 3 bases lay between the germline ends. CDR3 DNA: TGCGCCAGCAGCCTCAGCACAGATACGCAGTATTTT. Protein sequence: CASSLSTDTQYF.

V gene TRBV6-1 combines with J gene TRBJ1-2; D ambiguous. This CDR3 region has 13 residues. CDR1 and CDR2 (germline): MNHNS, SASEGT. V was cut by 2 bases and J by 8 bases, with 12 bases left in between. In DNA form, the CDR3 reads TGTGCCAGCAGTGAAAGTGCGGTCGGGGGCTACACCTTC. As protein: CASSESAVGGYTF.

The chain carries TRBV21-1 and TRBJ2-2; TRBD2, the D gene given by the table, was not confirmed from the DNA. TRBV21-1 constitutes a pseudogene. The length of the CDR3 is 16 residues. The CDR3 DNA follows: TGTGCCAGCAGCACGCCGGGACTTTCGGAGGGCGGGGAGCTGTTTTTT. Translated: CASSTPGLSEGGELFF.

The chain carries TRBV29-1 and TRBJ2-1; 10 bases agree with TRBD1. After removal of 5 bases from V and 9 bases from J, the junction contained 10 bases not matched to a gene. The CDR3 has 14 residues. Germline CDR1 SQVTM, CDR2 ANQGSEA. The CDR3 nucleotides read TGCAGCGTTCAAAGGACAGGGGGACTACCTGAGCAGTTCTTC. Translated: CSVQRTGGLPEQFF.

This chain joins TRBV5-6 and TRBJ2-7; TRBD2 matches 7 bases. This CDR3 contains 15 residues. V was pared by 1 base and J by 6 bases, with 10 bases of the junction left unmatched. Per the germline V gene, CDR1 is SGHDT and CDR2 is YYEEEE. The CDR3 DNA reads as TGTGCCAGCAGCTTGAGGGCGGGAGTGGGGCTCGAGCAGTACTTC. Protein sequence: CASSLRAGVGLEQYF.

The V gene is TRBV5-1, the J gene TRBJ1-1; no clear D gene. Trimming removed 4 bases from V and 3 bases from J, with 10 bases in between. The CDR3 contains 13 residues. Germline-derived CDR1 and CDR2 are SGHRS and YFSETQ. As DNA, the CDR3 is TGCGCCAGCAGCCCTCGGACTGACACTGAAGCTTTCTTT. It codes for CASSPRTDTEAFF.

The CDR3 region has the DNA TGTGCCAGCAGCTCCCCTGGAAGCGGGGCCCCCTACGAGCAGTACTTC. Residues: CASSSPGSGAPYEQYF. V and J are TRBV11-1 and TRBJ2-7, with TRBD2 matching 7 bases. Germline V gene lookup returns CDR1 SGHAT and CDR2 FQDESV (reference sequence). After removal of 4 bases from V and 2 bases from J, the junction contained 11 bases not matched to a gene. The CDR3 runs to 16 residues.

V is TRBV19 and J is TRBJ1-5; TRBD1 might be the D (5 bases). V was trimmed by 3 bases and J by 2 bases, leaving 11 bases between them. From germline, CDR1 is LNHDA and CDR2 SQIVND (reference sequence). This CDR3 contains 15 residues. Written as DNA, the CDR3 is TGTGCCAGTAGTATCACTTTAGGGGGCAATCAGCCCCAGCATTTT. It is translated as CASSITLGGNQPQHF.

V gene TRBV10-3 combines with J gene TRBJ2-7; D call uncertain. V lost 2 bases and J 1 base, leaving 9 bases between the germline ends. Germline values: CDR1 ENHRY, CDR2 SYGVKD. This CDR3 is built from 14 residues. The CDR3: CAISEAGRSYEQYF. CDR3 DNA: TGTGCCATCAGTGAGGCAGGCAGGTCCTACGAGCAGTACTTC.

J is TRBJ2-1 and V is TRBV6-5; 8 nucleotides line up with TRBD1. V lost 6 bases and J lost 4; bases outside the gene matches: 8. The CDR3 runs to 15 residues. Per germline, CDR1 MNHEY and CDR2 SVGAGI. In DNA form, the CDR3 reads TGTGCCAGCAGCCTTACCGGGACAGGTTACAATGAGCAGTTCTTC. It encodes CASSLTGTGYNEQFF.

The rearrangement links TRBV5-5 to TRBJ1-1; tentatively, D is TRBD1 (5 bases). Germline loops: CDR1 SGHKS, CDR2 YYEKEE (reference sequence). The V gene lost 0 bases and the J gene lost 0 bases, with 18 bases spanning the gap. This CDR3 has 18 amino acids. DNA of the CDR3: TGTGCCAGCAGCTTGGACATTTTGGGGCGTGGGATGAACACTGAAGCTTTCTTT. This encodes CASSLDILGRGMNTEAFF.

The gene calls are TRBV2 and TRBJ2-7; TRBD2 matches at 12 bases. Germline CDR1 reads SNHLY; CDR2 reads FYNNEI. The CDR3 runs to 17 residues. J lost 0 bases, V lost 3 bases, and 6 bases had no gene match. The CDR3 DNA is TGTGCCAGCAGTGATAGGACTAGCGGGGTACTCTCCTACGAGCAGTACTTC. Amino acids: CASSDRTSGVLSYEQYF.

The chain has TRBV6-1 and TRBJ2-3; D perhaps matches TRBD2 (6 bases). CDR1 and CDR2 (germline): MNHNS, SASEGT. The CDR3 runs to 15 residues. Trimming pared 3 bases from V and 2 bases from J, leaving 12 bases between. CDR3 in amino acids: CASSDQGGNTDTQYF. The CDR3 DNA follows: TGTGCCAGCAGTGATCAGGGAGGCAACACAGATACGCAGTATTTT.

The rearrangement uses TRBV3-1 (or the pseudogene TRBV3-2) and TRBJ2-7, with TRBD2 matching over 13 bases. Per the germline V gene, CDR1 is LGHDT and CDR2 is YNNKEL (reference sequence). This CDR3 is 15 amino acids long. V shed 3 bases and J 3 bases; nucleotides not matched to a gene: 2. The CDR3 is CASSQGLAGNYEQYF. In nucleotides, the CDR3 is TGTGCCAGCAGCCAGGGACTAGCGGGGAACTACGAGCAGTACTTC.

The gene calls are TRBV6-5 and TRBJ2-1; no clear D. The CDR3 runs to 13 residues. Between the trimmed V and J ends, which lost 2 bases and 4 bases, there was a span of 6 bases. Germline CDR1 and CDR2: MNHEY and SVGAGI. This CDR3 is CASSYTDYNEQFF. The CDR3 DNA sequence: TGTGCCAGCAGTTACACAGATTACAATGAGCAGTTCTTC.

The chain joins TRBV10-3 to TRBJ2-3; TRBD2 might be the D (6 bases). Germline values: CDR1 ENHRY, CDR2 SYGVKD. V lost 6 bases to trimming and J lost 0 bases, with 13 bases between them. The CDR3 extends over 15 amino acids. CDR3 residues: CAISGRGLSTDTQYF. CDR3 bases: TGTGCCATCAGCGGGCGGGGTTTAAGCACAGATACGCAGTATTTT.

V gene TRBV5-5 combines with J gene TRBJ2-5; TRBD1 matches at 8 bases. Looked up from germline, CDR1 is SGHKS and CDR2 is YYEKEE (reference sequence). The CDR3 is made up of 15 amino acids. Germline trimming cut 4 bases from V and 5 bases from J; bases unmatched to any gene: 10. CDR3 DNA: TGTGCCAGCAGCGGACGGCAGGGGGCTAGGGAGACCCAGTACTTC. Protein product: CASSGRQGARETQYF.